These 32 T cell receptor beta chains were sequenced from one sample in a study of blood T cell repertoires in COVID-19. Libraries were prepared by immunoSEQ multiplex PCR; TCRdb keeps only in-frame clonotypes and omits some of them. Among hundreds of thousands of clones listed, 75% to 85% were seen once. Input material: peripheral blood. Receptors were obtained from a woman older than 75 with COVID-19, enrolled during active disease.

The rearrangement links TRBV7-3 to TRBJ1-1; TRBD1 matches 9 bases. This CDR3 region has 13 residues. The germline V gene has CDR1 SGHTA and CDR2 FQGTGA. Trimming removed 5 bases from V and 7 bases from J; junction bases left unmatched: 5. The CDR3 nucleotides read TGTGCCAGCAGCCCAGACAGGGGGGATGAAGCTTTCTTT. This codes for CASSPDRGDEAFF.

The V and J genes are TRBV5-1 and TRBJ2-5; TRBD2 matches 7 bases. The V gene end was trimmed by 4 bases and the J gene end by 2 bases; junction bases not matched to a gene: 2. CDR1 SGHRS and CDR2 YFSETQ come from the germline V gene. The CDR3 runs to 13 residues. Here the CDR3 reads CASSRDYQETQYF. The CDR3 DNA is TGCGCCAGCAGCCGGGACTATCAAGAGACCCAGTACTTC.

V and J are TRBV7-2 and TRBJ1-6; 7 bases fit TRBD1. J gave up 8 bases and V 2 bases, and 9 bases lay outside the gene matches. CDR1 SGHTA and CDR2 FQGNSA come from the germline V gene. This CDR3 is 16 amino acids long. CDR3 loop: CASSLLAAQGDSPLHF. CDR3 DNA sequence: TGTGCCAGCAGCTTATTAGCAGCTCAGGGGGATTCACCCCTCCACTTT.

This chain joins TRBV5-1 and TRBJ1-1; maybe TRBD1 (5 bases). Per the germline V gene, CDR1 is SGHRS and CDR2 is YFSETQ. Trimming cost V 0 bases and J 4 bases, with 13 bases left between them. The CDR3 has 15 amino acids. The CDR3 sequence: CASSLVAGVGTEAFF. The CDR3 DNA reads TGCGCCAGCAGCTTGGTAGCGGGGGTGGGCACTGAAGCTTTCTTT.

The chain carries TRBV18 and TRBJ1-1, with 10 positions matching TRBD1. V lost 6 bases to trimming and J lost 11 bases; unmatched junction nucleotides: 24. CDR1 is KGHSH, CDR2 LQKENI, per germline. This CDR3 is 18 amino acids long. This CDR3 is CASSPGTGVKEKYLAAFF. The CDR3 nucleotides are TGTGCCAGCTCCCCCGGGACAGGGGTCAAGGAAAAGTATCTCGCGGCTTTCTTT.

This sequence joins TRBV5-4 and TRBJ2-2; 10 bases line up with TRBD2. The CDR3 covers 15 residues. V lost 4 bases and J lost 6; bases outside the gene matches: 6. Germline lookup yields CDR1 SGHNT and CDR2 YYREEE (reference sequence). This CDR3 reads CASSPLAGVPGELFF. As DNA, the CDR3 is TGTGCCAGCAGCCCTCTAGCGGGAGTCCCCGGGGAGCTGTTTTTT.

The chain joins TRBV6-5 to TRBJ2-6; D remains ambiguous. Trimming took 6 bases from V and 1 from J, leaving 10 bases between them. This CDR3 spans 15 amino acids. Germline-derived CDR1 and CDR2 are MNHEY and SVGAGI. CDR3 coding DNA: TGTGCCAGCAGATATATACTATCTGGGGCCAACGTCCTGACTTTC. Protein product: CASRYILSGANVLTF.

The chain uses TRBV27 and TRBJ2-5; 7 nucleotides align to TRBD2. The CDR3 sequence is 14 residues long. Trimming took 7 bases from V and 5 from J; bases not matched to a gene: 10. The germline V gene encodes CDR1 MNHEY and CDR2 SMNVEV (reference sequence). CDR3 amino acids: CASKSLRGEETQYF. CDR3 DNA: TGTGCCAGCAAGAGCCTTCGGGGGGAGGAGACCCAGTACTTC.

This clone was counted a few times. The rearrangement links TRBV28 to TRBJ1-5; TRBD1 might be the D (5 bases). The CDR3 has 14 residues. Trimming pared 2 bases from V and 4 bases from J, leaving 9 bases between. Germline V gene data show CDR1 as MDHEN and CDR2 as SYDVKM. CDR3 DNA sequence: TGTGCCAGCAGTTTACCAGGGTTAAATCAGCCCCAGCATTTT. This gives the protein CASSLPGLNQPQHF.

The rearrangement links TRBV19 to TRBJ2-1; tentative D call: TRBD1 (5 bases). V shed 3 bases and J shed 9 bases, with 9 bases lying between them. The CDR3 is made up of 12 amino acids. From germline, CDR1 is LNHDA and CDR2 SQIVND (reference sequence). Here the CDR3 reads CASSIGQGEQFF. The CDR3 DNA reads as TGTGCCAGTAGTATTGGGCAGGGTGAGCAGTTCTTC.

This clone was observed a few times. J is TRBJ1-3 and V is TRBV6-5; 8 bases are a match to TRBD1. The CDR3 spans 13 residues. V shed 8 bases and J 7 bases; nucleotides not matched to a gene: 7. Germline lookup yields CDR1 MNHEY and CDR2 SVGAGI. CDR3 in amino acids: CASLSGGGNTIYF. CDR3 in DNA: TGTGCCAGCCTTTCAGGGGGCGGGAACACCATATATTTT.

The V and J genes are TRBV6-2 or TRBV6-3 and TRBJ1-2; D gene uncertain. Between the trimmed V and J ends, which lost 2 bases and 5 bases, there was a span of 15 bases. The CDR3 has 15 amino acids. Germline V CDR1 and CDR2: MNHEY, SVGEGT. DNA of the CDR3: TGTGCCAGCAGTTACAGCGCATACGGGGATTATGGCTACACCTTC. As protein: CASSYSAYGDYGYTF.

This clone was seen a single time. In the same sample, other DNA sequences code for this CDR3. The V call is TRBV27, the J call TRBJ2-2; 7 bases agree with TRBD2. V lost 4 bases, J lost 4 bases, and 6 bases stayed unmatched. Per germline, CDR1 MNHEY and CDR2 SMNVEV (reference sequence). The CDR3 runs to 15 residues. The CDR3, as DNA: TGTGCCAGCAGTTGGGTAGGGAGGGGCACCGGGGAGCTGTTTTTT. It encodes CASSWVGRGTGELFF.

The chain uses TRBV5-4 and TRBJ1-1; TRBD1 is a possible D gene (5 bases). Germline lookup yields CDR1 SGHNT and CDR2 YYREEE (reference sequence). Trimming stripped 7 bases from V and 0 bases from J, with 10 bases between. This CDR3 is 13 amino acids long. CDR3 region: CASYSGVNTEAFF. CDR3 in DNA: TGTGCCAGCTACTCGGGGGTGAACACTGAAGCTTTCTTT.

The rearrangement joins TRBV5-1 to TRBJ2-2; TRBD2 matches at 14 bases. J lost 1 base, V lost 3 bases, and 2 bases had no gene match. The CDR3 totals 17 residues. The germline gives CDR1 SGHRS, CDR2 YFSETQ. The CDR3 DNA is TGCGCCAGCAGCTCCGGGACTAGCGGGAGGAACACCGGGGAGCTGTTTTTT. This translates into CASSSGTSGRNTGELFF.

This rearrangement joins TRBV20-1 to TRBJ2-7; D may be TRBD1 or TRBD2 (5 bases each). The V and J ends lost 3 bases and 4 bases respectively, with 16 bases between them. The germline V gene encodes CDR1 DFQATT and CDR2 SNEGSKA (reference sequence). This CDR3 region has 14 residues. The CDR3 DNA reads as TGCAGTGCTAGTGGGGCTAGCCCCCCTTACGAGCAGTACTTC. Encoded protein: CSASGASPPYEQYF.

The chain employs TRBV18 and TRBJ1-1, with 7 nucleotides matching TRBD1. The J segment lost 4 bases and the V segment lost 4 bases, leaving 9 bases of the junction unmatched. This CDR3 is 15 amino acids long. Looked up from germline, CDR1 is KGHSH and CDR2 is LQKENI. In DNA, the CDR3 is TGTGCCAGCTCACGGATTACAGGGGCGATCACTGAAGCTTTCTTT. The encoded protein is CASSRITGAITEAFF. The whole variable domain, filled in from reference TRBV18 and TRBJ1-1, reads NAGVMQNPRHLVRRRGQEARLRCSPMKGHSHVYWYRQLPEEGLKFMVYLQKENIIDESGMPKERFSAEFPKEGPSILRIQQVVRGDSAAYFCASSRITGAITEAFFGQGTRLTVV.

V and J are TRBV11-2 and TRBJ2-3, with 13 bases fitting TRBD2. The CDR3 contains 16 residues. Trimming took 5 bases from V and 2 from J; bases not matched to a gene: 4. The germline gives CDR1 SGHAT, CDR2 FQNNGV. The CDR3 region is CASSTGTSGVTDTQYF. CDR3 bases: TGTGCCAGCAGCACCGGGACTAGCGGGGTCACAGATACGCAGTATTTT.

This rearrangement joins TRBV6-6 to TRBJ1-1; 9 nucleotides match TRBD1. Per germline, CDR1 MNHNY and CDR2 SVGAGI (reference sequence). After removal of 2 bases from V and 5 bases from J, the junction contained 3 bases not matched to a gene. The CDR3 sequence is 14 residues long. The DNA of the CDR3 is TGTGCCAGCAGTTACGGGACAGGGAATACTGAAGCTTTCTTT. This sequence encodes CASSYGTGNTEAFF.

The rearrangement links TRBV29-1 to TRBJ2-5, with 7 bases that match TRBD2. Germline-derived CDR1 and CDR2 are SQVTM and ANQGSEA. The CDR3 has 11 amino acids. CDR3 region: CTGRFGETQYF. In nucleotides, the CDR3 is TGCACCGGGAGGTTCGGAGAGACCCAGTACTTC.

The rearrangement joins TRBV7-2 to TRBJ1-1, with D unclear. Germline V gives CDR1 SGHTA, CDR2 FQGNSA. V lost 1 base, J lost 7 bases, and 16 bases lay in between. The CDR3 sequence is 15 residues long. The CDR3 region has the DNA TGTGCCAGCAGCTTAGGCTTCCGAGGAAAAAGTGAAGCTTTCTTT. This gives the protein CASSLGFRGKSEAFF.

This chain links TRBV6-5 with TRBJ1-1; D is uncertain. The germline V and J ends were trimmed by 5 bases and 2 bases, with 12 bases remaining between them. CDR3 length equals 14 residues. The germline V gene has CDR1 MNHEY and CDR2 SVGAGI. The CDR3 bases are TGTGCCAGCAGTCTGCGGGAAAGAAACACTGAAGCTTTCTTT. This translates into CASSLRERNTEAFF.

The chain employs TRBV5-1 and TRBJ1-2; D is ambiguous. Germline V gene data show CDR1 as SGHRS and CDR2 as YFSETQ. CDR3 length equals 14 residues. Trimming took 4 bases from V and 1 from J, leaving 11 bases between them. The CDR3 sequence: CASSLRSSNYGYTF. The CDR3 DNA follows: TGCGCCAGCAGCCTCAGATCTAGTAACTATGGCTACACCTTC. Based on the CDR3 plus reference TRBV5-1 and TRBJ1-2, the full variable domain is KAGVTQTPRYLIKTRGQQVTLSCSPISGHRSVSWYQQTPGQGLQFLFEYFSETQRNKGNFPGRFSGRQFSNSRSEMNVSTLELGDSALYLCASSLRSSNYGYTFGSGTRLTVV.

The chain employs TRBV6-6 and TRBJ1-1; D uncertain. CDR1 and CDR2 (germline): MNHNY, SVGAGI (reference sequence). V lost 7 bases and J lost 0, with 12 bases in between. The CDR3 runs to 14 residues. This CDR3 is CASTGNQVNTEAFF. The CDR3 DNA sequence: TGTGCCAGCACCGGCAACCAGGTGAACACTGAAGCTTTCTTT.

The chain is built from TRBV7-9 and TRBJ2-6; D gene uncertain. The germline V gene has CDR1 SEHNR and CDR2 FQNEAQ (reference sequence). Trimming took 0 bases from V and 0 from J, leaving 3 bases between them. The CDR3 runs 15 residues. CDR3 residues: CASSLAGSGANVLTF. CDR3 sequence (DNA): TGTGCCAGCAGCTTAGCCGGCTCTGGGGCCAACGTCCTGACTTTC.

The rearrangement links TRBV4-3 to TRBJ1-1; D is undetermined. Trimming stripped 0 bases from V and 1 base from J, with 6 bases between. The CDR3 is 14 residues long. Per the germline V gene, CDR1 is LGHNA and CDR2 is YSLEER. CDR3 amino acids: CASSQDTGNTEAFF. The CDR3, as DNA: TGCGCCAGCAGCCAAGATACGGGGAACACTGAAGCTTTCTTT.

The chain combines TRBV28 with TRBJ1-5, with D unresolved. The V end lost 6 bases, the J end lost 4 bases, and 7 bases lay between the germline ends. Per the germline V gene, CDR1 is MDHEN and CDR2 is SYDVKM. The CDR3 is 12 residues long. The CDR3 nucleotides are TGTGCCAGCAGGTTCAGTAATCAGCCCCAGCATTTT. Its translation is CASRFSNQPQHF.

The chain combines TRBV10-3 with TRBJ1-2, with a tentative D call TRBD1 (5 bases). V was cut by 4 bases and J by 7 bases, with 16 bases left in between. CDR3 length: 14 residues. Germline lookup yields CDR1 ENHRY and CDR2 SYGVKD. Here the CDR3 DNA reads TGTGCCATCAGTGTTGACAGTATCCTCCCTGGCTACACCTTC. Encoded protein: CAISVDSILPGYTF.

V usage is TRBV10-3 and J usage is TRBJ2-1; 9 bases are shared with TRBD1. CDR1 and CDR2 from the germline V gene are ENHRY and SYGVKD. The ends lost 6 bases at V and 3 bases at J; junction bases unmatched: 9. The CDR3 extends over 16 amino acids. The CDR3 reads CAISSLPGQGYNEQFF. The CDR3 DNA reads TGTGCCATCAGCAGCCTTCCGGGACAGGGCTACAATGAGCAGTTCTTC.

V gene TRBV6-2 or TRBV6-3 combines with J gene TRBJ2-5; no definite D call. The germline gives CDR1 MNHEY, CDR2 SVGEGT. CDR3 length: 14 residues. V was pared by 4 bases and J by 1 base, with 10 bases between. CDR3 protein: CASSSVTVQETQYF. The CDR3 nucleotides read TGTGCCAGCAGTTCGGTAACAGTCCAAGAGACCCAGTACTTC.

This sequence joins TRBV5-1 and TRBJ1-2; the D is unclear. V lost 0 bases to trimming and J lost 4 bases, with 10 bases between them. Germline CDR1 and CDR2: SGHRS and YFSETQ. The CDR3 has 14 amino acids. For the CDR3, the DNA is TGCGCCAGCAGCTTGGGGCAGAATTTCTATGGCTACACCTTC. This translates into CASSLGQNFYGYTF.

This chain uses TRBV4-1 with TRBJ1-1; possibly TRBD1 for D (5 bases). This CDR3 is 15 amino acids long. V gave up 0 bases and J gave up 11 bases, with 19 bases separating them. CDR1 MGHRA and CDR2 YSYEKL come from the germline V gene. In nucleotides, the CDR3 is TGCGCCAGCAGCCAAGATAGGGAGGCAGGGTGGAATGCTTTCTTT. Protein product: CASSQDREAGWNAFF.